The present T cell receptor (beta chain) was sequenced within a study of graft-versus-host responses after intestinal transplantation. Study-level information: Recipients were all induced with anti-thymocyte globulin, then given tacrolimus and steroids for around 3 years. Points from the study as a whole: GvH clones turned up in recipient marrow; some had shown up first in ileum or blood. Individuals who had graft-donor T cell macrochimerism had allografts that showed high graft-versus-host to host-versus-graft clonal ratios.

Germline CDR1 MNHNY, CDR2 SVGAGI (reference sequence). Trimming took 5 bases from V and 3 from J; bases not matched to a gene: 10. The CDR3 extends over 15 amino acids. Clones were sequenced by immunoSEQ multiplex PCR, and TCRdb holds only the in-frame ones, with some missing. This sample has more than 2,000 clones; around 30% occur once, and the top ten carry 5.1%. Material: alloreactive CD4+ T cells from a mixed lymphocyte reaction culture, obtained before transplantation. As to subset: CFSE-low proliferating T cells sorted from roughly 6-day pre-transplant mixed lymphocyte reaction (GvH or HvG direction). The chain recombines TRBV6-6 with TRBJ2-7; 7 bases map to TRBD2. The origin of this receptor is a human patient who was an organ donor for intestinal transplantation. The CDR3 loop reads CASSRASGTLYEQYF. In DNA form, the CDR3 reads TGTGCCAGCAGTAGGGCCAGCGGGACGCTCTACGAGCAGTACTTC.